This T cell receptor (beta chain) was found in a study of control samples from healthy donors and cancer patients. The length of the CDR3 is 14 residues. Trimming took off 2 bases at V and 5 bases at J, with 13 bases between the two ends. Germline values: CDR1 LGHNT, CDR2 FRNRAP. Data came from immunoSEQ multiplex PCR; TCRdb stores just in-frame clones and leaves some out. The data contain about 69,000 clones, 84% of them seen just once; the ten biggest clones take up around 2.8%. The receptor was isolated from a woman between 50 and 59 years old with lung cancer. Sequencing was carried out using PBMCs. The V gene is TRBV12-5, the J gene TRBJ2-7, with D possibly matching TRBD1 (5 bases). CDR3 coding DNA: TGTGCTAGTGGTTTGTCCCTTCTCAGGGACGAGCAGTACTTC. Encoded protein: CASGLSLLRDEQYF.